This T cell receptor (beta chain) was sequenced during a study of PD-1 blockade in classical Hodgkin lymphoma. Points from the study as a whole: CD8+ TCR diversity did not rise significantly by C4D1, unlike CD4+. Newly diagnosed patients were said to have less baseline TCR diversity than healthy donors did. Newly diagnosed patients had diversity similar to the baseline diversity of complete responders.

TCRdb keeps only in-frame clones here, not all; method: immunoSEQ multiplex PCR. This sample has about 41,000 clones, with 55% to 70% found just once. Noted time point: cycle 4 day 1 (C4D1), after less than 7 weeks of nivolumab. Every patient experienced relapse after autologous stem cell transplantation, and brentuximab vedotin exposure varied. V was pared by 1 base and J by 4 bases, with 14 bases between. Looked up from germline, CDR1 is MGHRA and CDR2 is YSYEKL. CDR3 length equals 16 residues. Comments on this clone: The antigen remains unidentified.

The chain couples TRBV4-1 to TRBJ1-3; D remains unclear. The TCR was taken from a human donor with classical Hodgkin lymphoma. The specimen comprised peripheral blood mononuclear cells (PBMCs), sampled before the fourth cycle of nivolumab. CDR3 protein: CASSQASETGGNTIYF. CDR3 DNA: TGCGCCAGCAGCCAAGCCTCTGAAACGGGGGGAAACACCATATATTTT.